Listed below are T cell receptor beta chains from one sample, sequenced in a study of cytomegalovirus exposure and HLA in healthy donors. Using immunoSEQ multiplex PCR, the repertoire was profiled, and TCRdb retains in-frame clones only, with some absent. Of approximately 60,000 clones in the sample, approximately 95% are singletons; the top ten hold about 6.5%. The specimen sequenced was PBMCs. These receptors originate from a woman aged 18-30 years in good health and CMV-seropositive. Both conserved end residues are part of each CDR3. A D gene is named only where the DNA matches it firmly. The size of a clone is reported for some rows only, either as once, few or many, or as a class for expanded clones.

v_call,j_call,d_call,clone_size,cdr3_nt,cdr3_aa
TRBV30,TRBJ2-1,-,-,TGTGCCTGGAGTTCTCAGAAGGAGCAGTTCTTC,CAWSSQKEQFF
TRBV2,TRBJ1-1,TRBD1,once,TGTGCCATCTGGGACAGGGGAGCTTTCTTT,CAIWDRGAFF
TRBV7-2,TRBJ1-2,-,-,TGTGCCAGCAGCTTAGACAGGGTCTATGGCTACACCTTC,CASSLDRVYGYTF
TRBV5-5,TRBJ2-7,-,few,TGTGCCAGCAGCCCCGGGGACTACGAGCAGTACTTC,CASSPGDYEQYF
TRBV6-5,TRBJ2-7,TRBD2,-,TGTGCCAGCAGTTTCCGGGGGGGACGCTCCTACGAGCAGTACTTC,CASSFRGGRSYEQYF
TRBV11-2,TRBJ2-1,-,many,TGTGCCAGCAGCTTAGATCCCCCCCAGCAGGCAGAGCAGTTCTTC,CASSLDPPQQAEQFF
TRBV28,TRBJ2-3,TRBD2,-,TGTGCCAGCTCCAGAGCTAGCGGACGAGATACGCAGTATTTT,CASSRASGRDTQYF
TRBV30,TRBJ2-1,TRBD2,-,TGTGCCTGGAGTGTAGGTCTAGCGGGAGGACGATTTAATGAGCAGTTCTTC,CAWSVGLAGGRFNEQFF
TRBV7-2,TRBJ1-1,TRBD1,-,TGTGCCAGCAGCATCGACAGGGTGGTAGCTTTCTTT,CASSIDRVVAFF
TRBV7-6,TRBJ2-6,-,-,TGTGCCAGCAGCTTACCAACTCTTGGGGCCAACGTCCTGACTTTC,CASSLPTLGANVLTF
TRBV28,TRBJ2-7,TRBD2,-,TGTGCCAGCAGGACTCCGGGACTAGAATTCTACGAGCAGTACTTC,CASRTPGLEFYEQYF
TRBV7-9,TRBJ2-1,-,once,TGTGCCAGCAGCTCAGGGTACAATGAGCAGTTCTTC,CASSSGYNEQFF
TRBV25-1,TRBJ1-3,-,-,TGTGCCAGCAGGGACAGTACCTCTGGAAACACCATATATTTT,CASRDSTSGNTIYF
TRBV30,TRBJ2-3,TRBD2,-,TGTGCCTGGGGGATAGCGGGGAGCACAGATACGCAGTATTTT,CAWGIAGSTDTQYF
TRBV6-1,TRBJ1-4,-,-,TGTGCCAGCATGGGCGATGCAACTAATGAAAAACTGTTTTTT,CASMGDATNEKLFF
TRBV6-1,TRBJ2-6,-,once,TGTGCCAGCAGTGAATGGAGGCGGGGCTCTGGGGCCAACGTCCTGACTTTC,CASSEWRRGSGANVLTF
TRBV27,TRBJ2-7,-,-,TGTGCCAGCACAAGAGCGGGTCAGGGCGTTAAGTACTTC,CASTRAGQGVKYF
TRBV5-4,TRBJ2-7,-,-,TGTGCCAGCAGCCTTGGGACATGGAGTAGCGAGCAGTACTTC,CASSLGTWSSEQYF
TRBV15,TRBJ1-2,-,-,TGTGCCACCAGCAGAGATCTGAGGACGGCGGGGGGCTACACCTTC,CATSRDLRTAGGYTF
TRBV29-1,TRBJ1-1,-,-,TGCAGCGTTGCGACAGCCCCTGGGGCTTTCTTT,CSVATAPGAFF
TRBV7-9,TRBJ1-1,TRBD1,-,TGTGCCAGCAGCACCCGGGACAGGGGGCTCGTGAACACTGAAGCTTTCTTT,CASSTRDRGLVNTEAFF
TRBV9,TRBJ2-7,-,-,TGTGCCAGCAGTCTCGGGACAACCTCCTACGAGCAGTACTTC,CASSLGTTSYEQYF
TRBV28,TRBJ2-2,TRBD1,medium-sized,TGTGCCAGCAACGTCGGGGACAGGGAAGCTGAGGAGCTGTTTTTT,CASNVGDREAEELFF
TRBV19,TRBJ2-7,-,-,TGTGCCAGTTCTTTAGGGGTAGGCTACGAGCAGTACTTC,CASSLGVGYEQYF
TRBV6-6,TRBJ1-5,-,-,TGTGCCAGCAGTCGCGATTCCATGCAGCCCCAGCATTTT,CASSRDSMQPQHF
TRBV27,TRBJ1-1,-,-,TGTGCCAGCAGTTTATCCTCGGGGATGAACACTGAAGCTTTCTTT,CASSLSSGMNTEAFF
TRBV28,TRBJ1-1,TRBD1,-,TGTGCCAGCAGTTTACGCCCGGGGCAGGGGGCGACTGAAGCTTTCTTT,CASSLRPGQGATEAFF
TRBV7-9,TRBJ2-5,TRBD2,-,TGTGCCAGCAGTGACCTCGCGGGAGGGTCCGGATCCAGGACCCAGTACTTC,CASSDLAGGSGSRTQYF
TRBV6-5,TRBJ2-7,TRBD1,-,TGTGCCAGTAAAGGGACAGGGGGAAGCGAGCAGTACTTC,CASKGTGGSEQYF